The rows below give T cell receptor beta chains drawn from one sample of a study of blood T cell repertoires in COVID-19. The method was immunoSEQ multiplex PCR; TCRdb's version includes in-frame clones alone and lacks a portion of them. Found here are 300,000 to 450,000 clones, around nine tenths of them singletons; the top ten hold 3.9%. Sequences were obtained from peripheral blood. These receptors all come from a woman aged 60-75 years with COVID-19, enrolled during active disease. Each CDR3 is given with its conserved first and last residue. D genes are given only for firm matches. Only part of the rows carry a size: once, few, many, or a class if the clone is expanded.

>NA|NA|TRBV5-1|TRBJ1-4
CASSTTTNEKLFF
TGCGCCAGCAGCACTACAACTAATGAAAAACTGTTTTTT
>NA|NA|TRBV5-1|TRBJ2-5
CASSLAVGETQYF
TGCGCCAGCAGCTTGGCGGTGGGCGAGACCCAGTACTTC
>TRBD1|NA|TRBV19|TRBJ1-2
CASSTRQGNGYTF
TGTGCCAGTAGTACCAGACAGGGAAATGGCTACACCTTC
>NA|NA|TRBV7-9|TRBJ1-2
CASSFGQNPIGYTF
TGTGCCAGCAGCTTCGGACAGAATCCTATTGGCTACACCTTC
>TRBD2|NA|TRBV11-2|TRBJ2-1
CASRFFVGGARNEQFF
TGTGCCAGCAGGTTCTTCGTCGGGGGGGCTAGGAATGAGCAGTTCTTC
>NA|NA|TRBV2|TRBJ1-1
CASCTGQDTEAFF
TGTGCCAGCTGCACAGGGCAGGACACTGAAGCTTTCTTT
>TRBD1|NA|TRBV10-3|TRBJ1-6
CAISQTGANSPLHF
TGTGCCATCAGTCAGACAGGGGCTAATTCACCCCTCCACTTT
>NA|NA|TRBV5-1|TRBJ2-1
CASSLLAGPAGNEQFF
TGCGCCAGCAGCTTACTGGCGGGTCCCGCGGGGAATGAGCAGTTCTTC
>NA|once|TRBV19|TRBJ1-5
CASSTEVSNQPQHF
TGTGCCAGTAGTACCGAGGTGAGCAATCAGCCCCAGCATTTT
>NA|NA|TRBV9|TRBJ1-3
CASSPYFDSPSPGNTIYF
TGTGCCAGCAGCCCCTACTTTGACAGCCCCTCTCCCGGAAACACCATATATTTT
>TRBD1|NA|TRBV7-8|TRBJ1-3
CASSLDGTAGNTIYF
TGTGCCAGCAGCTTAGACGGGACAGCTGGAAACACCATATATTTT
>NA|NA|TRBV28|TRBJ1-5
CASSFFRGGYLNQPQHF
TGTGCCAGCAGTTTTTTCAGAGGGGGATACCTCAATCAGCCCCAGCATTTT
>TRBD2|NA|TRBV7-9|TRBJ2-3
CASSLLGLAGGSTDTQYF
TGTGCCAGCAGCTTATTGGGACTAGCGGGGGGGAGCACAGATACGCAGTATTTT
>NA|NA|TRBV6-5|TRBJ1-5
CASRRGGMSNQPQHF
TGTGCCAGCCGTCGAGGGGGAATGAGCAATCAGCCCCAGCATTTT
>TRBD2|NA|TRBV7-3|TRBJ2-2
CASTSGGGADGELFF
TGTGCCAGCACGTCTGGCGGGGGGGCCGACGGGGAGCTGTTTTTT
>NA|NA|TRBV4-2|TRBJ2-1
CASSQGDFYNEQFF
TGTGCCAGCAGCCAAGGAGACTTCTACAATGAGCAGTTCTTC